These 22 T cell receptor beta chains originate from one sample sequenced in a study of blood T cell repertoires in COVID-19. This table comes from immunoSEQ multiplex PCR, and its TCRdb copy is limited to in-frame clones, with some not included. The sample has 150,000 to 200,000 clones; approximately 80% are singletons. Sequenced material: peripheral blood. The source of these receptors is a woman aged 70 to 79 with COVID-19, enrolled during active disease.

The chain has TRBV28 and TRBJ1-1; D gene uncertain. This CDR3 region has 15 residues. Trimming left V 4 bases short and J 7 bases short, with 19 bases between. Germline V gene sequence: CDR1 MDHEN, CDR2 SYDVKM. DNA of the CDR3: TGTGCCAGCAGTTCCCCAAACCGGGGAGTCGATGAAGCTTTCTTT. Encoded protein: CASSSPNRGVDEAFF.

The rearrangement links TRBV28 to TRBJ2-5, with a weak D call TRBD1 (5 bases). V lost 4 bases and J lost 5, with 14 bases in between. CDR1 MDHEN and CDR2 SYDVKM come from the germline V gene. This CDR3 has 14 amino acids. The CDR3 coding sequence is TGTGCCAGCAGTTGGAACAGGCCCTCGGAGACCCAGTACTTC. Translated, it gives CASSWNRPSETQYF.

This rearrangement joins TRBV7-2 to TRBJ2-1; 9 bases map to TRBD2. Germline values: CDR1 SGHTA, CDR2 FQGNSA. The CDR3 contains 17 residues. V dropped 5 bases and J dropped 3; count of bases not matched to a gene: 11. CDR3 sequence: CASSAPGRTSVYNEQFF. The CDR3 nucleotides are TGTGCCAGCAGCGCACCTGGAAGGACTAGCGTCTACAATGAGCAGTTCTTC.

This CDR3 is CASSLREGYNEQFF. Here the CDR3 DNA reads TGTGCCAGCAGCTTGCGGGAGGGGTACAATGAGCAGTTCTTC. The chain joins TRBV5-5 to TRBJ2-1; 8 bases match TRBD2. Trimming removed 1 base from V and 4 bases from J; junction bases left unmatched: 1. This CDR3 region has 14 residues. The germline V gene encodes CDR1 SGHKS and CDR2 YYEKEE (reference sequence). Using reference TRBV5-5 and TRBJ2-1 for the parts outside the CDR3, the full variable domain is DAGVTQSPTHLIKTRGQQVTLRCSPISGHKSVSWYQQVLGQGPQFIFQYYEKEERGRGNFPDRFSARQFPNYSSELNVNALLLGDSALYLCASSLREGYNEQFFGPGTRLTVL.

The chain combines TRBV6-1 with TRBJ2-2; TRBD1 might be the D (6 bases). Germline CDR1 and CDR2: MNHNS and SASEGT. V was trimmed by 4 bases and J by 7 bases, leaving 19 bases between them. The CDR3 is 16 amino acids. CDR3 nucleotide sequence: TGTGCCAGCAGTGTGGGGGACACGGCATTTATCGGGGAGCTGTTTTTT. Amino acid sequence: CASSVGDTAFIGELFF.

This clone was observed once. The chain recombines TRBV28 with TRBJ1-2; no firm D call. Germline V CDR1 and CDR2: MDHEN, SYDVKM. V lost 8 bases to trimming and J lost 3 bases, with 13 bases between them. CDR3 length equals 13 residues. DNA of the CDR3: TGTGCCAGCCGAGCCACCGGGGACTATGGCTACACCTTC. Protein: CASRATGDYGYTF.

The chain is built from TRBV5-4 and TRBJ2-4; 7 nucleotides line up with TRBD1. This CDR3 has 14 residues. Germline V gives CDR1 SGHNT, CDR2 YYREEE (reference sequence). J was trimmed by 5 bases and V by 4 bases; bases with no gene match: 6. CDR3 in DNA: TGTGCCAGCAGCCCTGACAGGGCCCAAAACATTCAGTACTTC. Translating gives CASSPDRAQNIQYF.

V usage is TRBV6-6 and J usage is TRBJ1-2, with a weak D call TRBD1 (6 bases). The CDR3 length is 14 residues. Germline CDR1 reads MNHNY; CDR2 reads SVGAGI (reference sequence). V dropped 0 bases and J dropped 8 bases, with 13 bases sitting between them. This CDR3 is CASSYSQGSRGYTF. The DNA of the CDR3 is TGTGCCAGCAGTTACTCTCAGGGGAGTAGGGGCTACACCTTC.

The chain uses TRBV27 and TRBJ1-1; 9 bases align to TRBD1. The CDR3 is 14 residues long. The J segment lost 5 bases and the V segment lost 3 bases, leaving 4 bases of the junction unmatched. The germline V gene has CDR1 MNHEY and CDR2 SMNVEV (reference sequence). CDR3 nucleotide sequence: TGTGCCAGCAGTTTTGACAGGGGGAGGACTGAAGCTTTCTTT. Protein product: CASSFDRGRTEAFF.

CDR3: CSVTRDRDSYEQYF. As DNA, the CDR3 is TGCAGCGTTACCCGGGACAGGGACTCCTACGAGCAGTACTTC. The chain couples TRBV29-1 to TRBJ2-7; 9 nucleotides line up with TRBD1. Germline loops: CDR1 SQVTM, CDR2 ANQGSEA. V was pared by 5 bases and J by 0 bases, with 5 bases of the junction left unmatched. The CDR3 is made up of 14 amino acids.

This chain uses TRBV20-1 with TRBJ2-7, with 8 bases identical to TRBD2. V was pared by 3 bases and J by 0 bases, with 4 bases of the junction left unmatched. CDR1 DFQATT and CDR2 SNEGSKA come from the germline V gene (reference sequence). This CDR3 contains 14 residues. The CDR3 DNA reads as TGCAGTGCTAGTACTGGGACTAGCTCCTACGAGCAGTACTTC. This translates into CSASTGTSSYEQYF.

A few counts support this clone. V gene TRBV27 combines with J gene TRBJ2-7; 11 bases match TRBD2. This CDR3 comprises 15 residues. The junction had 2 bases not matched to a gene; V was cut back by 2 bases and J by 2 bases. From germline, CDR1 is MNHEY and CDR2 SMNVEV (reference sequence). The chain's CDR3 is CASSLGTSGTYEQYF. CDR3 nucleotides: TGTGCCAGCAGTTTAGGGACTAGCGGTACCTACGAGCAGTACTTC.

The chain couples TRBV23-1 to TRBJ2-6; 7 bases align to TRBD2. TRBV23-1 is an open reading frame whose function is uncertain. Unmatched junction bases numbered 10, after V lost 0 bases and J lost 2 bases. This CDR3 has 19 residues. The CDR3 protein is CASSQSGAGEQPGANVLTF. The DNA for the CDR3 is TGCGCCAGCAGTCAATCCGGGGCGGGGGAGCAGCCTGGGGCCAACGTCCTGACTTTC.

The genes are TRBV18 and TRBJ2-7; D is possibly TRBD1 (5 bases). Germline CDR1 KGHSH, CDR2 LQKENI. There are 14 residues in the CDR3. Trimming cost V 3 bases and J 7 bases, with 16 bases left between them. In DNA, the CDR3 is TGTGCCAGCTCACCCGACAGAAGTTTGGGGGAGCAGTACTTC. Its protein product is CASSPDRSLGEQYF.

This chain joins TRBV19 and TRBJ2-7; 9 bases line up with TRBD1. Unmatched junction bases numbered 4, after V lost 5 bases and J lost 2 bases. The CDR3 runs to 14 residues. Germline CDR1 and CDR2: LNHDA and SQIVND (reference sequence). The CDR3 loop reads CASSARQGAYEQYF. In DNA, the CDR3 is TGTGCCAGTAGTGCCCGACAGGGGGCCTACGAGCAGTACTTC. The full variable domain, with the rest looked up from reference TRBV19 and TRBJ2-7, is DGGITQSPKYLFRKEGQNVTLSCEQNLNHDAMYWYRQDPGQGLRLIYYSQIVNDFQKGDIAEGYSVSREKKESFPLTVTSAQKNPTAFYLCASSARQGAYEQYFGPGTRLTVT.

This clone was observed once. The chain has TRBV10-3 and TRBJ2-3, with a weak D call TRBD1 (6 bases). Germline CDR1 reads ENHRY; CDR2 reads SYGVKD. The germline V and J ends were trimmed by 6 bases and 0 bases, with 7 bases remaining between them. The length of the CDR3 is 13 residues. The CDR3 loop reads CAIRDSSTDTQYF. The CDR3 coding sequence is TGTGCCATCAGGGACAGCAGCACAGATACGCAGTATTTT.

The V gene is TRBV30, the J gene TRBJ1-4; no clear D. Germline V gives CDR1 GTSNPN, CDR2 SVGIG (reference sequence). Trimming took 2 bases from V and 8 from J, leaving 15 bases between them. The length of the CDR3 is 14 residues. CDR3 coding DNA: TGTGCCTGGAGTATTAGGGAGGGTGGGGAAAAACTGTTTTTT. Protein: CAWSIREGGEKLFF.

The V gene is TRBV6-5, the J gene TRBJ1-2; 7 nucleotides align to TRBD1. The CDR3 loop spans 15 amino acids. Germline V CDR1 and CDR2: MNHEY, SVGAGI. Trimming at V came to 6 bases and at J to 5 bases, leaving 12 bases not matched to a gene. As DNA, the CDR3 is TGTGCCAGCAGGGGGGGACAGCCGCCGAGTTATGGCTACACCTTC. Protein sequence: CASRGGQPPSYGYTF.

This clone was counted many times. The genes are TRBV28 and TRBJ1-2, with 7 bases identical to TRBD1. V trimming: 4 bases; J trimming: 7 bases; junction bases outside the gene matches: 6. Germline V CDR1 and CDR2: MDHEN, SYDVKM. The CDR3 has 13 residues. DNA of the CDR3: TGTGCCAGCAGTTGGACAGGCGTCGGTGGCTACACCTTC. Its translation: CASSWTGVGGYTF.

The chain is built from TRBV12-3 or TRBV12-4 and TRBJ1-1; D might be TRBD1 (6 bases). Trimming shortened V by 6 bases and J by 1 base, and 9 bases separated the two germline ends. The CDR3 sequence is 13 residues long. CDR3 region: CASRRQANTEAFF. CDR3 DNA sequence: TGTGCCAGCAGACGACAGGCGAACACTGAAGCTTTCTTT.

V gene TRBV12-5 combines with J gene TRBJ1-5, with 7 bases lining up with TRBD1. The length of the CDR3 is 18 residues. Unmatched junction bases numbered 11, after V lost 0 bases and J lost 3 bases. The germline CDR1 and CDR2 sequences are LGHNT and FRNRAP. The CDR3 sequence is CASGLVFFRDRDNQPQHF. The CDR3 coding sequence is TGTGCTAGTGGTTTGGTTTTCTTCAGGGACAGAGACAATCAGCCCCAGCATTTT.

This clone was recorded only once. The rearrangement uses TRBV5-1 and TRBJ2-2, with TRBD1 matching over 10 bases. This CDR3 is built from 15 residues. Germline loops: CDR1 SGHRS, CDR2 YFSETQ. The ends lost 4 bases at V and 5 bases at J; junction bases unmatched: 5. CDR3 sequence reads: CASSRRTGGTGELFF. The CDR3 nucleotides are TGCGCCAGCAGCCGGCGGACAGGGGGGACCGGGGAGCTGTTTTTT.